This T cell receptor (beta chain) was found in a study of CD8 T cells in ankylosing spondylitis. The CDR3 consists of 11 residues. V was clipped by 7 bases and J by 12 bases, with 16 bases between them. Germline V gene lookup returns CDR1 SNHLY and CDR2 FYNNEI. This clonotype was observed at least ten times. In making TCR beta libraries, quantitative 5'-RACE with molecular barcodes was used. TCRdb re-called the 5' RACE reads with MiXCR, one entry per CDR3 protein. The data contain around 130,000 distinct CDR3 sequences, roughly 7.3% of them singletons. The clonotype comes from a male donor with ankylosing spondylitis or in good health (not recorded which). The V and J genes are TRBV2 and TRBJ2-7; D remains ambiguous. The specimen was blood, either unsorted or a sorted T cell fraction (not recorded which). The CDR3 reads CASILLLGAYF. CDR3 sequence (DNA): TGTGCCAGCATCCTCTTGCTGGGTGCGTACTTC.